Below, 21 T cell receptor beta chains from the same sample are listed, as sequenced in a study of shared clonotypes between healthy human individuals. The assay was immunoSEQ multiplex PCR, and TCRdb's table has in-frame clones only and misses some. The sample gives roughly 1,000,000 clones, about 84% of which show up once; around 0.6% is in the top ten. The sample comprised memory CD4+ T cells from PBMCs. The subset was: CD45RA-negative fraction. The receptors come from a man younger than 35 in good health. Some clones in this sample may be carry-over from other donors' samples.

To note about this clone: Distinct nucleotide sequences in the sample also encode this CDR3. The chain carries TRBV10-3 and TRBJ2-1, with 9 bases identical to TRBD1. Germline-derived CDR1 and CDR2 are ENHRY and SYGVKD. The CDR3 covers 15 residues. The junction had 3 bases not matched to a gene; V was cut back by 6 bases and J by 0 bases. DNA for the CDR3: TGTGCCATCAGCCCGGGACAGGGCTCCTACAATGAGCAGTTCTTC. Translation: CAISPGQGSYNEQFF.

With regard to this clone: Other DNA sequences of this sample code for an identical CDR3. This chain joins TRBV5-1 and TRBJ2-2; 9 nucleotides agree with TRBD2. V lost 2 bases and J lost 6; bases outside the gene matches: 5. The CDR3 extends over 15 amino acids. From germline, CDR1 is SGHRS and CDR2 YFSETQ. CDR3 region: CASSLLAGVSGELFF. The DNA of the CDR3 is TGCGCCAGCAGCTTATTAGCGGGAGTGTCCGGGGAGCTGTTTTTT.

Concerning this clone: A much larger clone differs by one base, so this may be a read error. This chain joins TRBV9 and TRBJ2-3, with unresolved D. CDR1 and CDR2 from the germline V gene are SGDLS and YYNGEE. This CDR3 has 12 residues. The CDR3, as DNA: TGTGCCAGCAGCGACGAATCAGATGCGCAGTATTTT. Residues: CASSDESDAQYF.

This sequence joins TRBV10-3 and TRBJ1-3; no reliable D call. V was cut by 10 bases and J by 0 bases, with 10 bases left in between. The CDR3 totals 13 residues. Germline V lookup: CDR1 ENHRY, CDR2 SYGVKD. The CDR3 DNA reads TGTGCCACCACGGGGAGCTCTGGAAACACCATATATTTT. The encoded protein is CATTGSSGNTIYF.

In regard to this clone: A much more abundant neighbour one base away suggests this may be a read error. Distinct nucleotide sequences in the sample also encode this CDR3. This chain uses TRBV28 with TRBJ2-7, with D unclear. Between the trimmed V and J ends, which lost 3 bases and 3 bases, there was a span of 6 bases. Germline-derived CDR1 and CDR2 are MDHEN and SYDVKM. The CDR3 sequence is 12 residues long. As DNA, the CDR3 is TGTGCCAGCAGTTTGGGCGGCTACGAGCAGTACTTC. It translates to CASSLGGYEQYF.

This chain uses TRBV28 with TRBJ1-6; D gene unclear. Germline lookup yields CDR1 MDHEN and CDR2 SYDVKM. Trimming cost V 10 bases and J 5 bases, with 21 bases left between them. The CDR3 is 16 amino acids. The CDR3 DNA sequence: TGTGCCACTACCCAAGGAGGGCGCGGGGATAATTCACCCCTCCACTTT. This gives the protein CATTQGGRGDNSPLHF.

The genes are TRBV5-1 and TRBJ2-1, with 10 nucleotides matching TRBD2. Germline V gene sequence: CDR1 SGHRS, CDR2 YFSETQ. There are 17 residues in the CDR3. J lost 6 bases, V lost 1 base, and 10 bases had no gene match. The CDR3 protein is CASSLIASGSSANEQFF. CDR3 coding DNA: TGCGCCAGCAGCTTGATAGCTAGCGGGAGTAGTGCCAATGAGCAGTTCTTC.

The chain links TRBV6-1 to TRBJ1-2; TRBD1 agrees at 7 bases. The trim removed 2 bases at V and 5 bases at J, leaving 14 bases unmatched. The CDR3 is 17 residues long. Germline CDR1 and CDR2: MNHNS and SASEGT. CDR3 bases: TGTGCCAGCAGTGAAAGATTTGGGACAGCGACGGGGTATGGCTACACCTTC. The encoded protein is CASSERFGTATGYGYTF.

J is TRBJ2-2 and V is TRBV30; no clear D. Germline CDR1 reads GTSNPN; CDR2 reads SVGIG (reference sequence). The V and J ends lost 2 bases and 6 bases respectively, with 10 bases between them. This CDR3 has 13 amino acids. CDR3 residues: CAWSRAAAGELFF. The CDR3 nucleotides are TGTGCCTGGAGTAGGGCAGCCGCCGGGGAGCTGTTTTTT.

V gene TRBV30 combines with J gene TRBJ2-7; 7 positions agree with TRBD1. The germline V gene has CDR1 GTSNPN and CDR2 SVGIG (reference sequence). V shed 4 bases and J 2 bases; nucleotides not matched to a gene: 5. The CDR3 runs to 13 residues. The CDR3 DNA sequence: TGTGCCTGGATTGGGACAGCGCCCTACGAGCAGTACTTC. Translated, it gives CAWIGTAPYEQYF.

The chain uses TRBV27 and TRBJ1-2; perhaps TRBD1 as D (5 bases). This CDR3 spans 14 amino acids. Per germline, CDR1 MNHEY and CDR2 SMNVEV (reference sequence). V lost 6 bases and J 3 bases, leaving 14 bases between the germline ends. In nucleotides, the CDR3 is TGTGCCAGCAGGCAGGGAGGCTCCCACTATGGCTACACCTTC. Its translation is CASRQGGSHYGYTF.

This chain links TRBV7-9 with TRBJ1-4, with D maybe TRBD1 (5 bases). Germline V lookup: CDR1 SEHNR, CDR2 FQNEAQ (reference sequence). The V gene lost 2 bases and the J gene lost 1 base, with 11 bases spanning the gap. This CDR3 is built from 16 residues. The DNA for the CDR3 is TGTGCCAGCAGCTTATGGGGCCAGGGAACTAATGAAAAACTGTTTTTT. This codes for CASSLWGQGTNEKLFF.

The J gene is TRBJ1-4, the V gene TRBV5-1, with D tentatively TRBD1 (6 bases). Germline lookup yields CDR1 SGHRS and CDR2 YFSETQ. The CDR3 has 15 amino acids. Trimming left V 0 bases short and J 8 bases short, with 14 bases between. The CDR3 sequence is CASSLGAGVGEKLFF. DNA of the CDR3: TGCGCCAGCAGCTTGGGAGCAGGGGTCGGAGAAAAACTGTTTTTT.

The chain employs TRBV18 and TRBJ2-5, with D uncertain. This CDR3 has 13 residues. CDR1 and CDR2 (germline): KGHSH, LQKENI. V was cut by 3 bases and J by 2 bases, with 7 bases left in between. The CDR3 protein is CASSPELQETQYF. The DNA for the CDR3 is TGTGCCAGCTCACCCGAATTACAAGAGACCCAGTACTTC. The full variable domain, in which reference TRBV18 and TRBJ2-5 provide the parts outside the CDR3, is NAGVMQNPRHLVRRRGQEARLRCSPMKGHSHVYWYRQLPEEGLKFMVYLQKENIIDESGMPKERFSAEFPKEGPSILRIQQVVRGDSAAYFCASSPELQETQYFGPGTRLLVL.

This clone has just a few counts. The chain recombines TRBV5-6 with TRBJ1-6; D unclear. V lost 5 bases to trimming and J lost 6 bases, with 12 bases between them. There are 14 residues in the CDR3. The germline V gene encodes CDR1 SGHDT and CDR2 YYEEEE. CDR3 DNA sequence: TGTGCCAGCAGGCCAGGAGATCGTAATTCACCCCTCCACTTT. Protein: CASRPGDRNSPLHF.

As DNA, the CDR3 is TGTGCCAGCAGCTTGAGAAGGGTCGGCAACCTGAACACTGAAGCTTTCTTT. Protein product: CASSLRRVGNLNTEAFF. V is TRBV5-8 and J is TRBJ1-1; D gene uncertain. This CDR3 region has 17 residues. V lost 1 base and J lost 0, with 16 bases in between. Per the germline V gene, CDR1 is SGHTS and CDR2 is YDEGEE.

This rearrangement joins TRBV30 to TRBJ1-2; no definite D call. CDR1 GTSNPN and CDR2 SVGIG come from the germline V gene (reference sequence). The CDR3 is 12 amino acids. The V and J ends lost 5 bases and 0 bases respectively, with 7 bases between them. The DNA for the CDR3 is TGTGCCTGGGATGGTTCTAACTATGGCTACACCTTC. Translated, it gives CAWDGSNYGYTF.

In its sample, this clone was seen once. The J gene is TRBJ2-7, the V gene TRBV7-9; D may be TRBD1 (5 bases). Germline V gene data show CDR1 as SEHNR and CDR2 as FQNEAQ (reference sequence). The CDR3 contains 13 residues. Trimming stripped 1 base from V and 7 bases from J, with 11 bases between. The CDR3 coding sequence is TGTGCCAGCAGCTTAGATCAGGGCGGAGAGCAGTACTTC. It yields the protein CASSLDQGGEQYF.

V usage is TRBV28 and J usage is TRBJ2-3; TRBD1 agrees at 9 bases. CDR3 size: 17 residues. Per germline, CDR1 MDHEN and CDR2 SYDVKM. V dropped 4 bases and J dropped 5; count of bases not matched to a gene: 13. CDR3 protein: CASSSPGQGGLGDTQYF. The CDR3, as DNA: TGTGCCAGCAGTTCCCCGGGACAGGGAGGGCTGGGAGATACGCAGTATTTT.

Only one count was recorded for this clone. This chain connects TRBV27 to TRBJ1-2; D is unresolved. Trimming left V 2 bases short and J 7 bases short, with 23 bases between. CDR1 and CDR2 from the germline V gene are MNHEY and SMNVEV (reference sequence). There are 17 residues in the CDR3. The CDR3 protein is CASSLRALKRSSIGYTF. CDR3 nucleotides: TGTGCCAGCAGTTTACGGGCCCTAAAGAGGTCCAGTATTGGCTACACCTTC.

J is TRBJ2-1 and V is TRBV29-1; tentative D call: TRBD2 (6 bases). The germline gives CDR1 SQVTM, CDR2 ANQGSEA. The CDR3 totals 11 residues. V dropped 2 bases and J dropped 11 bases, with 10 bases sitting between them. In DNA, the CDR3 is TGCAGCGTTGAACGGGCGGGAAAGCAGTTCTTC. It encodes CSVERAGKQFF.